Reported below is one T cell receptor beta chain. This entry belongs to a study of blood T cell repertoires in COVID-19. Study-wide background: The cDNA or gDNA used as material had been derived from T cells, B-cell-depleted T cells, or PBMCs.

As handled by the study authors: Amplification of reference gene primers was used by the study to estimate nucleated cell counts. This table comes from immunoSEQ multiplex PCR, and its TCRdb copy is limited to in-frame clones, with some not included. The V and J calls and the clone size are those of that table, but D and trimming were determined from the DNA. The sample includes more than 250,000 clones, 70% to 90% of them seen just once. Followed over time, Seattle patients had been enrolled while infection was active. The CDR3 is 14 residues long. Trimming took off 4 bases at V and 8 bases at J, with 15 bases between the two ends. CDR1 and CDR2 from the germline V gene are SGHTA and FQGNSA.

Sequences were obtained from peripheral blood. This clonotype originated in a woman aged 25-40 years with COVID-19, enrolled during active disease. The chain employs TRBV7-2 and TRBJ2-1, with D maybe TRBD1 (6 bases). The DNA for the CDR3 is TGTGCCAGCAGCTATCACAGGGTTGGGTATGAGCAGTTCTTC. Protein sequence: CASSYHRVGYEQFF.